This is a list of T cell receptor beta chains from one sample in a study of T cell changes during pregnancy in multiple sclerosis. Libraries were prepared by immunoSEQ multiplex PCR; TCRdb keeps only in-frame clonotypes and omits some of them. The repertoire consists of about 39,000 clones, with 93% occurring once and the leading ten covering around 0.4%. Sequencing used CD4+ T cells from peripheral blood mononuclear cells, obtained in the first trimester of pregnancy. The origin of the receptors is a female donor with multiple sclerosis, enrolled in a pregnancy study. Each CDR3 is given with its conserved first and last residue.

V gene	J gene	CDR3 protein
TRBV21-1	TRBJ2-6	CASSKQGSAGANVLTF
TRBV5-1	TRBJ1-1	CASSFNRNTEAFF
TRBV5-1	TRBJ1-2	CASSLAGEEVYGYTF
TRBV5-1	TRBJ2-7	CASTPLRASGAEQYF
TRBV7-2	TRBJ2-1	CASSLELAGSSYNEQFF
TRBV7-2	TRBJ2-5	CASSRRVGQETQYF
TRBV29-1	TRBJ2-3	CSVATSTDTQYF
TRBV2	TRBJ2-1	CASSEALLAGGVF
TRBV20-1	TRBJ1-1	CSARGPREDFF
TRBV1	TRBJ2-3	CTSSHLRANTQYF
TRBV5-5	TRBJ1-5	CASSLEGGGQPQHF
TRBV10-2	TRBJ1-2	CASSDGGYGYTF
TRBV18	TRBJ2-1	CASSPPRQAYNEQFF
TRBV7-2	TRBJ1-1	CASSLGHTNTEAFF
TRBV2	TRBJ2-5	CATKGGSRETQYF
TRBV7-2	TRBJ2-7	CASSLAPTSGFGLLNF
TRBV18	TRBJ1-4	CASSQGGREKLFF
TRBV9	TRBJ2-1	CASSVGSSYNEQFF
TRBV5-5	TRBJ2-7	CASSLDSHYEQYF
TRBV5-1	TRBJ2-1	CASGLPVQNEQFF
TRBV19	TRBJ2-2	CASSSGQSSTGELFF
TRBV9	TRBJ2-1	CASSVGAVSYNEQFF
TRBV20-1	TRBJ2-2	CSAQKTGELFF
TRBV7-2	TRBJ1-5	CASSSQVSNQPQHF
TRBV4-1	TRBJ1-2	CASSQVGQGPYGYTF
TRBV5-4	TRBJ1-2	CASSLRGGVYGYTF
TRBV30	TRBJ1-5	CAWSHRVEQPQHF
TRBV9	TRBJ1-1	CASSHPPGRENTEAFF
TRBV7-9	TRBJ2-1	CASSSGTSGNEQFF
TRBV9	TRBJ1-1	CASSVGPDGEEAFF
TRBV2	TRBJ2-7	CASSPRLAGASSAYEQYF
TRBV9	TRBJ2-5	CASSVDTSGGARETQYF
TRBV27	TRBJ2-5	CASSLSGRTGVGVRETQYF
TRBV7-2	TRBJ2-5	CASSFPTGGGTQYF
TRBV11-2	TRBJ1-1	CASSPRAGVNTEAFF
TRBV28	TRBJ1-5	CASSFRQFNQPQHF
TRBV12-5	TRBJ1-1	CASGLVRGTGLNTEAFF
TRBV9	TRBJ2-3	CASSPRAGGPDTQYF
TRBV9	TRBJ2-1	CASTPLGRGSSYNEQFF
TRBV9	TRBJ2-5	CASSPRGAGGSGTQYF
TRBV7-9	TRBJ2-3	CASPGTGRESTDTQYF
TRBV20-1	TRBJ2-5	CSAPSQETQYF
TRBV6-6	TRBJ2-7	CASSYGREGYEQYF
TRBV7-9	TRBJ1-3	CASSLSSGNTIYF
TRBV5-1	TRBJ1-3	CASSPEGNTIYF
TRBV5-1	TRBJ1-1	CASRMGFFADMNTEAFF
TRBV27	TRBJ2-1	CASSPGLPSVHEQFF
TRBV5-1	TRBJ1-1	CASSLTPDRAWTEAFF
TRBV6-1	TRBJ1-1	CASIGKDRSNTEAFF
TRBV19	TRBJ2-5	CASSRPGLAGETQYF
TRBV19	TRBJ2-2	CASRSLGAANTGELFF
TRBV19	TRBJ2-7	CASSLDRSEQYF
TRBV5-1	TRBJ1-1	CASSFDFPFTEAFF
TRBV29-1	TRBJ1-1	CSVGRGTEAFF
TRBV30	TRBJ1-2	CACWGQARVYGYTF
TRBV2	TRBJ2-7	CASTRQGGPYEQYF
TRBV6-4	TRBJ1-1	CASSVEMNTEAFF
TRBV6-5	TRBJ1-5	CASSRGGTNQPQHF